These 29 T cell receptor beta chains share one sample of origin, sequenced in a study of a mutant IDH1 vaccine in newly diagnosed glioma. Indicated time point: week 11, during vaccination. A 20-mer mutant IDH1 peptide at 300 ug was injected subcutaneously with topical imiquimod. Their antigens are not known. Assay: immunoSEQ multiplex PCR; the TCRdb copy retains only in-frame clones and omits some. The data contain tens of thousands of clones, about 80% of them singletons. The input for sequencing was PBMCs, taken from a glioma patient whose treatment included an IDH1 peptide vaccine. Receptor source: a woman under 30 with glioma.

This chain links TRBV2 with TRBJ2-2; D may be TRBD1 (6 bases). V shed 5 bases and J shed 4 bases, with 8 bases lying between them. CDR1 and CDR2 from the germline V gene are SNHLY and FYNNEI. The CDR3 runs 13 residues. The CDR3 bases are TGTGCCAGCAGTCCAGGGGTCACCGGGGAGCTGTTTTTT. This codes for CASSPGVTGELFF. The variable domain in full, with the rest retrieved from reference TRBV2 and TRBJ2-2, is EPEVTQTPSHQVTQMGQEVILRCVPISNHLYFYWYRQILGQKVEFLVSFYNNEISEKSEIFDDQFSVERPDGSNFTLKIRSTKLEDSAMYFCASSPGVTGELFFGEGSRLTVL.

This clone appeared once. This chain connects TRBV4-3 to TRBJ2-7, with D unclear. Trimming left V 0 bases short and J 3 bases short, with 12 bases between. The CDR3 is 15 residues long. The germline V gene has CDR1 LGHNA and CDR2 YSLEER. The CDR3 reads CASSQDRVGYYEQYF. The CDR3 nucleotides are TGCGCCAGCAGCCAAGATAGGGTCGGCTACTACGAGCAGTACTTC.

This clone is medium-sized in the sample. The V and J genes are TRBV6-1 and TRBJ1-1; D is undetermined. Trimming removed 5 bases at V and 8 bases at J, with 12 bases between. CDR3 length equals 12 residues. Germline lookup yields CDR1 MNHNS and CDR2 SASEGT. The chain's CDR3 is CASSPFAAEAFF. In DNA form, the CDR3 reads TGTGCCAGCAGTCCTTTCGCAGCCGAAGCTTTCTTT.

This rearrangement joins TRBV18 to TRBJ1-1, with D hard to call. Germline assignment: CDR1 KGHSH and CDR2 LQKENI. The CDR3 contains 15 residues. The V and J ends lost 5 bases and 0 bases respectively, with 13 bases between them. The chain's CDR3 is CASSSSSAMNTEAFF. CDR3 nucleotides: TGTGCCAGCTCATCAAGCTCAGCTATGAACACTGAAGCTTTCTTT.

CDR3 bases: TGTGCCAGCAGTGTCTCGCGGATCGGTCAGCTTAACTATGGCTACACCTTC. It yields the protein CASSVSRIGQLNYGYTF. The rearrangement links TRBV25-1 to TRBJ1-2, with no clear D. The V end was cut by 4 bases, the J end by 1 base, with 19 bases between. The CDR3 is made up of 17 amino acids. CDR1 and CDR2 from the germline V gene are MGHDK and SYGVNS.

J is TRBJ1-1 and V is TRBV29-1, with D unresolved. Germline V gene sequence: CDR1 SQVTM, CDR2 ANQGSEA. V lost 4 bases to trimming and J lost 0 bases, with 15 bases between them. The CDR3 spans 15 residues. CDR3 protein: CSVVGQAGMNTEAFF. The CDR3 DNA follows: TGCAGCGTTGTAGGGCAGGCGGGCATGAACACTGAAGCTTTCTTT.

V is TRBV4-1 and J is TRBJ2-7, with D possibly being TRBD2 (6 bases). Germline-derived CDR1 and CDR2 are MGHRA and YSYEKL. Trimming removed 1 base at V and 4 bases at J, with 14 bases between. The CDR3 runs to 15 residues. The CDR3 sequence is CASSQVDTGEYEQYF. CDR3 nucleotides: TGCGCCAGCAGCCAAGTGGACACGGGGGAGTACGAGCAGTACTTC.

The rearrangement links TRBV4-1 to TRBJ1-3; maybe TRBD1 (6 bases). This CDR3 is built from 13 residues. V shed 6 bases and J shed 2 bases, with 8 bases lying between them. Germline loops: CDR1 MGHRA, CDR2 YSYEKL. CDR3 protein: CASRGGPGNTIYF. The DNA for the CDR3 is TGCGCCAGCAGAGGGGGTCCTGGAAACACCATATATTTT.

This chain joins TRBV4-2 and TRBJ2-7, with 9 bases aligning to TRBD1. After removal of 4 bases from V and 4 bases from J, the junction contained 17 bases not matched to a gene. The CDR3 covers 18 residues. Germline V gives CDR1 LGHNA, CDR2 YNFKEQ. The chain's CDR3 is CASSPNVASLGQGYEQYF. CDR3 bases: TGTGCCAGCAGCCCTAATGTTGCTTCCTTAGGACAGGGGTACGAGCAGTACTTC.

The chain carries TRBV7-2 and TRBJ2-2; TRBD1 or TRBD2 may be the D gene (5 bases each). The germline CDR1 and CDR2 sequences are SGHTA and FQGNSA. The CDR3 has 12 residues. In nucleotides, the CDR3 is TGTGCTCTGGGAGAGGGGACCGGGGAGCTGTTTTTT. It yields the protein CALGEGTGELFF.

This clone turned up a few times. The J gene is TRBJ1-4, the V gene TRBV14; no reliable D call. The germline V gene encodes CDR1 SGHDN and CDR2 FVKESK. CDR3 length equals 12 residues. V shed 4 bases and J shed 12 bases, with 12 bases lying between them. CDR3 residues: CASSPTGFQLFF. CDR3 nucleotide sequence: TGTGCCAGCAGCCCTACGGGATTCCAACTGTTTTTT.

This clone was seen a few times. This chain joins TRBV19 and TRBJ2-7; D is ambiguous. The CDR3 spans 14 residues. Germline V gene lookup returns CDR1 LNHDA and CDR2 SQIVND (reference sequence). V was cut by 1 base and J by 5 bases, with 12 bases left in between. The CDR3: CASSIGTAWNEQYF. Here the CDR3 DNA reads TGTGCCAGTAGTATAGGGACGGCCTGGAACGAGCAGTACTTC.

The chain couples TRBV6-5 to TRBJ2-7; D is tentatively TRBD1 or TRBD2 (6 bases each). Trimming left V 5 bases short and J 4 bases short, with 15 bases between. CDR3 length equals 14 residues. Looked up from germline, CDR1 is MNHEY and CDR2 is SVGAGI. CDR3 DNA: TGTGCCAGCAGTGAAGTCCGGGGGCCTTACGAGCAGTACTTC. Translated, it gives CASSEVRGPYEQYF.

The chain couples TRBV2 to TRBJ2-1; 8 positions match TRBD2. CDR3 length: 17 amino acids. From germline, CDR1 is SNHLY and CDR2 FYNNEI. Losses at the gene ends were 5 bases for V and 3 bases for J; bases not matched to a gene: 12. The CDR3 sequence is CASSPRGGQVFYNEQFF. The DNA of the CDR3 is TGTGCCAGCAGTCCTCGGGGGGGGCAGGTATTCTACAATGAGCAGTTCTTC.

This chain links TRBV7-2 with TRBJ2-2; 7 bases map to TRBD2. Germline V lookup: CDR1 SGHTA, CDR2 FQGNSA. This CDR3 is built from 16 residues. Trimming at V came to 5 bases and at J to 7 bases, leaving 13 bases not matched to a gene. The CDR3 protein is CASSPFKREKNGELFF. Written as DNA, the CDR3 is TGTGCCAGCAGCCCATTCAAGCGGGAAAAGAACGGGGAGCTGTTTTTT. Full variable domain (outside the CDR3, taken from reference TRBV7-2 and TRBJ2-2): GAGVSQSPSNKVTEKGKDVELRCDPISGHTALYWYRQSLGQGLEFLIYFQGNSAPDKSGLPSDRFSAERTGGSVSTLTIQRTQQEDSAVYLCASSPFKREKNGELFFGEGSRLTVL.

Within the sample, this clone is medium-sized. The gene calls are TRBV2 and TRBJ1-5; D is unresolved. Germline V gene sequence: CDR1 SNHLY, CDR2 FYNNEI. V lost 7 bases to trimming and J lost 4 bases, with 17 bases between them. The CDR3 has 15 residues. Here the CDR3 reads CASKEKFLSNQPQHF. The CDR3 nucleotides read TGTGCCAGCAAGGAGAAGTTCCTTAGTAATCAGCCCCAGCATTTT.

The gene calls are TRBV29-1 and TRBJ2-1; D is perhaps TRBD2 (6 bases). From germline, CDR1 is SQVTM and CDR2 ANQGSEA. Trimming took off 6 bases at V and 5 bases at J, with 17 bases between the two ends. The CDR3 totals 14 residues. CDR3 coding DNA: TGCAGCGTGGGACTCGCAAAGGCCGACAATGAGCAGTTCTTC. It encodes CSVGLAKADNEQFF.

The chain carries TRBV5-1 and TRBJ2-2; perhaps TRBD2 as D (6 bases). Germline CDR1 is SGHRS and CDR2 is YFSETQ. The CDR3 extends over 15 amino acids. V lost 2 bases and J lost 2, with 10 bases in between. The CDR3 here is CASSFGGTNTGELFF. CDR3 DNA sequence: TGCGCCAGCAGCTTCGGAGGGACCAACACCGGGGAGCTGTTTTTT.

The chain uses TRBV4-1 and TRBJ2-7; 9 nucleotides line up with TRBD1. Per the germline V gene, CDR1 is MGHRA and CDR2 is YSYEKL. Unmatched junction bases numbered 4, after V lost 7 bases and J lost 0 bases. The CDR3 runs to 14 residues. The CDR3 region is CASKPGQGSYEQYF. The CDR3 bases are TGCGCCAGCAAACCGGGACAGGGCTCCTACGAGCAGTACTTC.

This clone was found once. The CDR3 DNA is TGTGCCACCAGCAGCCTCAGGGTGGCGGGGACTGAAGCTTTCTTT. Translating gives CATSSLRVAGTEAFF. This chain uses TRBV15 with TRBJ1-1, with D maybe TRBD1 (5 bases). With 3 bases removed from V and 5 bases from J, the gap between germline ends came to 16 bases. CDR1 is LNHNV, CDR2 YYDKDF, per germline (reference sequence). CDR3 size: 15 residues.

The rearrangement uses TRBV5-1 and TRBJ1-2, with D unresolved. The CDR3 extends over 14 amino acids. Trimming pared 2 bases from V and 2 bases from J, leaving 10 bases between. Per germline, CDR1 SGHRS and CDR2 YFSETQ. The CDR3 bases are TGCGCCAGCAGCTTTACGGCGGACAACTATGGCTACACCTTC. As protein: CASSFTADNYGYTF.

The table lists this clone with a count of one. The chain carries TRBV7-8 and TRBJ1-5, with a possible D match to TRBD1 (6 bases). The germline V gene has CDR1 SGHVS and CDR2 FQNEAQ. The CDR3 is made up of 15 amino acids. V dropped 2 bases and J dropped 4 bases, with 12 bases sitting between them. CDR3 in DNA: TGTGCCAGCAGCTTATGGGCGACAGGTAATCAGCCCCAGCATTTT. The encoded protein is CASSLWATGNQPQHF.

The V call is TRBV10-3, the J call TRBJ1-2; possible D gene TRBD1, 6 bases. Germline values: CDR1 ENHRY, CDR2 SYGVKD. Deletions cut 4 bases from V and 6 bases from J, with 15 bases between. The CDR3 loop spans 14 amino acids. The CDR3 spells CAISGQADKNGYTF. CDR3 in DNA: TGTGCCATCAGTGGACAGGCTGATAAAAATGGCTACACCTTC.

The rearrangement joins TRBV7-8 to TRBJ1-4; D gene uncertain. CDR1 is SGHVS, CDR2 FQNEAQ, per germline. Trimming removed 1 base from V and 8 bases from J, with 5 bases in between. This CDR3 spans 12 amino acids. The CDR3 spells CASSLDGEKLFF. Here the CDR3 DNA reads TGTGCCAGCAGCTTAGATGGAGAAAAACTGTTTTTT.

This clone was detected a few times. The chain employs TRBV28 and TRBJ1-4, with 8 bases fitting TRBD1. The trim removed 2 bases at V and 8 bases at J, leaving 7 bases unmatched. This CDR3 has 15 amino acids. Looked up from germline, CDR1 is MDHEN and CDR2 is SYDVKM. CDR3 DNA: TGTGCCAGCAGTTTACTCGGGACAGGTCAAGAAAAACTGTTTTTT. Protein sequence: CASSLLGTGQEKLFF.

This clone was counted a single time. The chain joins TRBV7-2 to TRBJ1-1; D remains unclear. CDR1 is SGHTA, CDR2 FQGNSA, per germline. Trimming left V 2 bases short and J 4 bases short, with 14 bases between. This CDR3 has 15 amino acids. Here the CDR3 reads CASSLLSRLGTEAFF. The CDR3, as DNA: TGTGCCAGCAGCTTATTGTCGCGACTCGGCACTGAAGCTTTCTTT.

The chain employs TRBV11-1 and TRBJ1-3; a weak D match, TRBD1 (6 bases). Germline V gene data show CDR1 as SGHAT and CDR2 as FQDESV (reference sequence). This CDR3 has 15 residues. Trimming left V 5 bases short and J 0 bases short, with 11 bases between. The CDR3 region has the DNA TGTGCCAGCAGCACTACAGGGAACTCTGGAAACACCATATATTTT. It yields the protein CASSTTGNSGNTIYF.

This chain connects TRBV29-1 to TRBJ2-1; possible D gene TRBD2, 5 bases. This CDR3 comprises 11 residues. Trimming cost V 8 bases and J 7 bases, with 12 bases left between them. Germline V CDR1 and CDR2: SQVTM, ANQGSEA. DNA for the CDR3: TGCAGCACCCTCTCGGGGAATGAGCAGTTCTTC. Translation: CSTLSGNEQFF.

This clone was observed once. This rearrangement joins TRBV6-6 to TRBJ2-2, with 8 nucleotides matching TRBD2. This CDR3 spans 14 amino acids. The V gene's germline CDR1 is MNHNY and CDR2 SVGAGI (reference sequence). J lost 11 bases, V lost 6 bases, and 11 bases had no gene match. DNA of the CDR3: TGTGCCAGCAGGGCCGGGACTAGAAAACCTGAGCTGTTTTTT. It translates to CASRAGTRKPELFF.